Presented here are 7 T cell receptor beta chains from one specimen sequenced in a study of blood T cell repertoires in COVID-19. Data came from immunoSEQ multiplex PCR; TCRdb stores just in-frame clones and leaves some out. The sample holds 260,000 or so clones, 81% seen once. Sequenced input: peripheral blood. The source of these receptors is a woman aged 80 or older with COVID-19, enrolled during active disease.

This chain uses TRBV2 with TRBJ2-3, with 12 bases matching TRBD2. J was trimmed by 6 bases and V by 5 bases; bases with no gene match: 6. This CDR3 spans 15 amino acids. The germline V gene has CDR1 SNHLY and CDR2 FYNNEI. Written as DNA, the CDR3 is TGTGCCAGCAGTACCCGACTAGCGGGAGTTGATACGCAGTATTTT. Its translation is CASSTRLAGVDTQYF.

V gene TRBV6-5 combines with J gene TRBJ1-1, with TRBD1 identical over 8 bases. CDR3 length equals 12 residues. Looked up from germline, CDR1 is MNHEY and CDR2 is SVGAGI. Trimming at V came to 9 bases and at J to 3 bases, leaving 3 bases not matched to a gene. CDR3 amino acids: CARQGEYTEAFF. In nucleotides, the CDR3 is TGTGCCAGACAGGGGGAGTACACTGAAGCTTTCTTT.

This clone has a single count. V is TRBV9 and J is TRBJ1-5; D ambiguous. CDR1 is SGDLS, CDR2 YYNGEE, per germline. CDR3 length: 15 amino acids. V lost 4 bases, J lost 7 bases, and 18 bases lay in between. The DNA of the CDR3 is TGTGCCAGCAGCTCCCACGGGGAGGTAAGGCAGCCCCAGCATTTT. This gives the protein CASSSHGEVRQPQHF.

The genes are TRBV5-1 and TRBJ1-1; D gene uncertain. Per the germline V gene, CDR1 is SGHRS and CDR2 is YFSETQ. V dropped 0 bases and J dropped 4 bases, with 13 bases sitting between them. The CDR3 extends over 15 amino acids. CDR3 protein: CASSLGEGLITEAFF. The CDR3 DNA is TGCGCCAGCAGCTTGGGAGAGGGCCTTATCACTGAAGCTTTCTTT.

The chain joins TRBV19 to TRBJ2-6, with TRBD1 identical over 8 bases. Trimming removed 4 bases from V and 0 bases from J; junction bases left unmatched: 11. Germline CDR1 reads LNHDA; CDR2 reads SQIVND (reference sequence). This CDR3 spans 19 amino acids. The DNA for the CDR3 is TGTGCCAGTAGTACTAAACCCGGACAGGGCGTCTCTGGGGCCAACGTCCTGACTTTC. Translation: CASSTKPGQGVSGANVLTF.

CDR3 in DNA: TGTGCCAGCAGCCCCCGGACAGGGGGCACTGAAGCTTTCTTT. Amino acid sequence: CASSPRTGGTEAFF. The chain recombines TRBV7-8 with TRBJ1-1; TRBD1 matches 10 bases. V shed 5 bases, J shed 4 bases, and the junction held 4 bases outside the gene matches. The CDR3 has 14 residues. In germline, CDR1 is SGHVS, CDR2 FQNEAQ.

The chain joins TRBV5-1 to TRBJ2-5; 9 nucleotides agree with TRBD1. The CDR3 totals 16 residues. The V gene's germline CDR1 is SGHRS and CDR2 YFSETQ. V was pared by 1 base and J by 3 bases, with 7 bases of the junction left unmatched. The CDR3 reads CASSLPAGTGKETQYF. CDR3 in DNA: TGCGCCAGCAGCTTGCCAGCGGGGACAGGGAAAGAGACCCAGTACTTC. Full variable domain (outside the CDR3, taken from reference TRBV5-1 and TRBJ2-5): KAGVTQTPRYLIKTRGQQVTLSCSPISGHRSVSWYQQTPGQGLQFLFEYFSETQRNKGNFPGRFSGRQFSNSRSEMNVSTLELGDSALYLCASSLPAGTGKETQYFGPGTRLLVL.